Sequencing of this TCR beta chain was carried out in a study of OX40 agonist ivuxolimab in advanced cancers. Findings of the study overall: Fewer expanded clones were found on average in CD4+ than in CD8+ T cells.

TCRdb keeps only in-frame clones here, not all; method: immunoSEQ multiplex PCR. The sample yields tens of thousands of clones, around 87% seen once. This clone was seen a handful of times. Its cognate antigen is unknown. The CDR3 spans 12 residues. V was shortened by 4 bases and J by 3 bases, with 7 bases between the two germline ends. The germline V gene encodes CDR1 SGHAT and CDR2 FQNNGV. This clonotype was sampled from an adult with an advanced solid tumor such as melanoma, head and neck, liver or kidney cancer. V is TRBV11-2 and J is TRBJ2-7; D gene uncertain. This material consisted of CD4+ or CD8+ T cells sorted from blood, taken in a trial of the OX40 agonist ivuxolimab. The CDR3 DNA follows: TGTGCCAGCAGCTCTGGCAGCTACGAGCAGTACTTC. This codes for CASSSGSYEQYF.